The clone carrying this TCR beta chain was found once. The sample originates from a study of cytomegalovirus exposure and HLA in healthy donors. PCR employed 60 Vbeta and 13 Jbeta primers. Only in-frame clones appear in the TCRdb table, and some are missing; sequencing was by immunoSEQ multiplex PCR. The sample lists some 130,000 clones, more than 75% seen once, with about 8.6% in the top ten. The CDR3 sequence is 11 residues long. Germline V gene data show CDR1 as LNHDA and CDR2 as SQIVND (reference sequence). V lost 5 bases to trimming and J lost 6 bases, with 6 bases between them. This rearrangement joins TRBV19 to TRBJ2-3; D is unclear. The origin of this receptor is a woman aged 45-65 years in good health and CMV-seropositive. Specimen: PBMCs. The CDR3 protein is CASSGFDTQYF. The CDR3 coding sequence is TGTGCCAGTAGTGGCTTCGATACGCAGTATTTT.